Following are 7 T cell receptor beta chains from one sample sequenced in a study of cytomegalovirus exposure and HLA in healthy donors (dated by TCRdb to 2016 to 2017). Libraries came from the immunoSEQ multiplex PCR assay. The multiplex PCR relied on a mix of 60 forward primers for TCR Vbeta segments and 13 reverse primers for TCR Jbeta segments. Imported from immuneACCESS, the table was reduced by TCRdb to in-frame sequences with V and J called. These copies leave out some clones; in studies compared against another copy, an unresolved V gene accounts for under half, and the cause of the remainder is not known. This sample lists 100,000 to 150,000 clones; roughly 74% were detected once. The ten largest account for roughly 6.3% of the sample. The sequenced material came from PBMCs. Receptor source: a woman aged 50 to 60 in good health and CMV-seropositive.

The table lists this clone with a few counts. The V and J genes are TRBV4-3 and TRBJ1-2; 9 bases are shared with TRBD1. This CDR3 is 17 amino acids long. Looked up from germline, CDR1 is LGHNA and CDR2 is YSLEER. With 6 bases clipped from V and 4 bases from J, the junction kept 15 bases outside the gene matches. CDR3 in amino acids: CASSQEAGQGVSYGYTF. The CDR3 nucleotides read TGCGCCAGCAGTCAGGAGGCGGGACAGGGTGTTTCCTATGGCTACACCTTC.

This clone was counted a single time. V is TRBV14 and J is TRBJ1-2; TRBD1 matches 11 bases. The CDR3 contains 15 residues. Germline CDR1 is SGHDN and CDR2 is FVKESK. With 5 bases clipped from V and 5 bases from J, the junction kept 7 bases outside the gene matches. For the CDR3, the DNA is TGTGCCAGCAGCGCTCGGGGACAGGGGGGATATGGCTACACCTTC. Amino acid sequence: CASSARGQGGYGYTF.

This clone was observed a few times. Relative to the germline gene, one junction end is altered; a read error may explain this. The chain combines TRBV6-9 with TRBJ2-7, with TRBD2 identical over 10 bases. Per the germline V gene, CDR1 is MNHGY and CDR2 is SVAAGI. The CDR3 is made up of 15 amino acids. The chain's CDR3 is CASSDSSGGSYEQYF. CDR3 coding DNA: TGTGCCAGCAGTGATTCTAGCGGGGGCTCCTACGAGCAGTACTTC.

The rearrangement links TRBV5-4 to TRBJ1-4; D perhaps matches TRBD1 (6 bases). The V and J ends lost 1 base and 8 bases respectively, with 9 bases between them. The CDR3 consists of 13 residues. The germline gives CDR1 SGHNT, CDR2 YYREEE (reference sequence). The DNA of the CDR3 is TGTGCCAGCAGCTTGAGGGGGACAGAAAAACTGTTTTTT. It specifies CASSLRGTEKLFF.

The chain joins TRBV25-1 to TRBJ2-3, with 8 bases matching TRBD1. Trimming cost V 2 bases and J 5 bases; bases outside gene matches: 6. CDR1 and CDR2 from the germline V gene are MGHDK and SYGVNS. This CDR3 is 15 amino acids long. CDR3 nucleotides: TGTGCCAGCAGTGAACCGACAGGGGCGGGAGATACGCAGTATTTT. This codes for CASSEPTGAGDTQYF.

The genes are TRBV30 and TRBJ1-5, with a weak D call TRBD1 (5 bases). CDR1 and CDR2 from the germline V gene are GTSNPN and SVGIG (reference sequence). The CDR3 is 14 amino acids. Trimming took off 8 bases at V and 5 bases at J, with 19 bases between the two ends. CDR3 sequence: CALQETTADQPQHF. The DNA for the CDR3 is TGTGCCCTACAGGAAACCACCGCTGATCAGCCCCAGCATTTT.

This clone was observed once. The chain combines TRBV6-6 with TRBJ1-6; a possible D gene is TRBD1 (6 bases). The CDR3 sequence is 13 residues long. Germline CDR1 MNHNY, CDR2 SVGAGI (reference sequence). V lost 4 bases and J lost 14, with 15 bases in between. The CDR3 loop reads CASSSRGGGTLHF. DNA for the CDR3: TGTGCCAGCAGTTCCCGAGGGGGGGGGACCCTCCACTTT.